The 27 T cell receptor beta chains below all came from one sample that was sequenced in a study of T-cell reconstitution after alpha-beta-depleted transplantation in children. Preparation of the TCRbeta library used unique molecular identifiers. TCRdb re-analysed the PCR reads in MiXCR, keeping a single row per CDR3 protein. The repertoire consists of approximately 500,000 distinct CDR3 sequences, with approximately 30% occurring once and the leading ten covering under 45%. Source: PBMCs, taken before TCRalphabeta/CD19-depleted stem cell transplant. Receptors originate from a boy under three years old with Wiskott-Aldrich syndrome, due to receive a stem cell transplant.

This clonotype was found a few times. The J gene is TRBJ2-2, the V gene TRBV3-1; TRBD1 matches 7 bases. CDR1 and CDR2 from the germline V gene are LGHDT and YNNKEL (reference sequence). This CDR3 spans 17 amino acids. The V and J ends lost 4 bases and 3 bases, in that order; junction bases with no gene match: 11. CDR3 DNA sequence: TGTGCCAGCAGCCCGCCTCGACAGGGTAGAGACACCGGGGAGCTGTTTTTT. Amino acids: CASSPPRQGRDTGELFF.

V usage is TRBV30 and J usage is TRBJ2-7; 13 nucleotides agree with TRBD2. V was clipped by 4 bases and J by 6 bases; unmatched bases: 12. The germline V gene encodes CDR1 GTSNPN and CDR2 SVGIG (reference sequence). CDR3 length equals 16 residues. The CDR3 nucleotides read TGTGCCTGGACCCCAATCACTAGCGGGAGGGCCACCGAGCAGTACTTC. Encoded protein: CAWTPITSGRATEQYF.

V is TRBV20-1 and J is TRBJ1-5, with a possible D match to TRBD1 (6 bases). The CDR3 totals 15 residues. The germline V gene has CDR1 DFQATT and CDR2 SNEGSKA (reference sequence). V was shortened by 0 bases and J by 5 bases, with 14 bases between the two germline ends. The CDR3 reads CSARDLSRGYQPQHF. DNA for the CDR3: TGCAGTGCTAGAGATTTAAGCAGGGGATATCAGCCCCAGCATTTT.

This chain joins TRBV4-2 and TRBJ2-3, with 8 bases lining up with TRBD2. CDR1 and CDR2 (germline): LGHNA, YNFKEQ. V trimming: 2 bases; J trimming: 2 bases; junction bases outside the gene matches: 12. This CDR3 is 18 amino acids long. The CDR3 loop is CASSQRGWTSTLTDTQYF. For the CDR3, the DNA is TGTGCCAGCAGCCAAAGGGGGTGGACTAGCACCCTCACAGATACGCAGTATTTT.

This clonotype was found a few times. CDR3 residues: CASRRTFGPGELFF. The CDR3 nucleotides are TGTGCCAGCAGGCGGACTTTCGGCCCCGGGGAGCTGTTTTTT. The chain uses TRBV28 and TRBJ2-2; D might be TRBD2 (5 bases). V lost 6 bases, J lost 6 bases, and 14 bases lay in between. Germline loops: CDR1 MDHEN, CDR2 SYDVKM. The CDR3 sequence is 14 residues long. The complete variable domain, with remaining parts taken from reference TRBV28 and TRBJ2-2, reads DVKVTQSSRYLVKRTGEKVFLECVQDMDHENMFWYRQDPGLGLRLIYFSYDVKMKEKGDIPEGYSVSREKKERFSLILESASTNQTSMYLCASRRTFGPGELFFGEGSRLTVL.

This clonotype appeared a few times. This chain joins TRBV5-5 and TRBJ2-5; 8 bases align to TRBD2. Germline CDR1 is SGHKS and CDR2 is YYEKEE (reference sequence). J gave up 2 bases and V 4 bases, and 10 bases lay outside the gene matches. The CDR3 spans 16 residues. This CDR3 reads CASSPLAGRIQETQYF. The CDR3 DNA sequence: TGTGCCAGCAGCCCCTTAGCGGGACGGATACAAGAGACCCAGTACTTC.

This clonotype was counted only a few times. V usage is TRBV7-9 and J usage is TRBJ1-2; D not certain. The CDR3 is 11 residues long. V dropped 6 bases and J dropped 8 bases, with 10 bases sitting between them. Germline assignment: CDR1 SEHNR and CDR2 FQNEAQ (reference sequence). The CDR3 bases are TGTGCCAGCAGGGACCTAGGCGGCTACACCTTC. Translating it yields CASRDLGGYTF.

There are a few counts of this clonotype. The gene calls are TRBV2 and TRBJ2-1, with D unresolved. Germline-derived CDR1 and CDR2 are SNHLY and FYNNEI. Trimming stripped 0 bases from V and 1 base from J, with 7 bases between. This CDR3 contains 15 residues. CDR3 amino acids: CASSEAHRSYNEQFF. CDR3 nucleotide sequence: TGTGCCAGCAGTGAAGCGCACAGATCCTACAATGAGCAGTTCTTC. Based on the CDR3 plus reference TRBV2 and TRBJ2-1, the full variable domain is EPEVTQTPSHQVTQMGQEVILRCVPISNHLYFYWYRQILGQKVEFLVSFYNNEISEKSEIFDDQFSVERPDGSNFTLKIRSTKLEDSAMYFCASSEAHRSYNEQFFGPGTRLTVL.

The rearrangement joins TRBV6-1 to TRBJ1-2; D is uncertain. CDR1 MNHNS and CDR2 SASEGT come from the germline V gene. This CDR3 spans 12 amino acids. Between the trimmed V and J ends, which lost 5 bases and 4 bases, there was a span of 8 bases. The chain's CDR3 is CASSLDLYGYTF. In DNA, the CDR3 is TGTGCCAGCAGTTTGGACCTCTATGGCTACACCTTC.

This clonotype has more than one count but fewer than ten. The J gene is TRBJ2-1, the V gene TRBV6-5; tentative D call: TRBD2 (6 bases). Germline values: CDR1 MNHEY, CDR2 SVGAGI. V was trimmed by 4 bases and J by 10 bases, leaving 20 bases between them. This CDR3 is 15 amino acids long. The CDR3 region is CASSSLAPLGSEQFF. The CDR3 DNA reads TGTGCCAGCAGTTCCCTAGCGCCACTGGGATCGGAGCAGTTCTTC.

This clonotype showed up just a few times. The V gene is TRBV29-1, the J gene TRBJ1-2; D may be TRBD1 (6 bases). Germline CDR1 reads SQVTM; CDR2 reads ANQGSEA. This CDR3 has 15 amino acids. V lost 6 bases and J 5 bases, leaving 22 bases between the germline ends. CDR3 loop: CSVDRKGEVGYGYTF. The CDR3 DNA sequence: TGCAGCGTGGACAGAAAGGGGGAAGTTGGGTATGGCTACACCTTC.

The table lists this clonotype with a few counts. The V call is TRBV18, the J call TRBJ2-1; TRBD1 is a possible D gene (5 bases). This CDR3 has 16 residues. CDR1 is KGHSH, CDR2 LQKENI, per germline. Trimming shortened V by 3 bases and J by 8 bases, and 20 bases separated the two germline ends. The CDR3 DNA sequence: TGTGCCAGCTCACCCCCAGGGAAGGGAATTATTGATGAGCAGTTCTTC. Protein product: CASSPPGKGIIDEQFF.

This clonotype was counted a few times. This chain links TRBV5-1 with TRBJ1-4; 8 nucleotides match TRBD1. Germline assignment: CDR1 SGHRS and CDR2 YFSETQ. CDR3 size: 14 residues. The trim removed 3 bases at V and 8 bases at J, leaving 6 bases unmatched. Here the CDR3 reads CASSWTGQEEKLFF. The CDR3 DNA reads TGCGCCAGCAGCTGGACAGGGCAGGAGGAAAAACTGTTTTTT.

CDR3 amino acids: CATSRGQEVEQFF. Written as DNA, the CDR3 is TGTGCCACCAGCAGAGGACAGGAGGTTGAGCAGTTCTTC. V usage is TRBV15 and J usage is TRBJ2-1, with D perhaps matching TRBD1 (6 bases). Looked up from germline, CDR1 is LNHNV and CDR2 is YYDKDF (reference sequence). This CDR3 comprises 13 residues. V lost 1 base and J lost 9, with 10 bases in between.

The chain recombines TRBV28 with TRBJ2-7; D unresolved. Germline V CDR1 and CDR2: MDHEN, SYDVKM. This CDR3 contains 13 residues. The V end was cut by 8 bases, the J end by 2 bases, with 13 bases between. The DNA for the CDR3 is TGTGCCAGCGCGACTGATAGTCCCTACGAGCAGTACTTC. This codes for CASATDSPYEQYF.

This clonotype was picked up a small number of times. The rearrangement links TRBV2 to TRBJ2-1; 7 bases match TRBD2. The germline gives CDR1 SNHLY, CDR2 FYNNEI. The CDR3 length is 16 residues. With V trimmed by 6 bases and J by 0 bases, 8 bases remained unmatched. CDR3 protein: CASRGGGPSSYNEQFF. Here the CDR3 DNA reads TGTGCCAGCAGGGGGGGGGGACCAAGCTCCTACAATGAGCAGTTCTTC.

The chain combines TRBV19 with TRBJ2-7; 7 positions agree with TRBD1. CDR1 is LNHDA and CDR2 is SQIVND in the germline V gene (reference sequence). This CDR3 is 15 amino acids long. With V trimmed by 4 bases and J by 3 bases, 9 bases remained unmatched. CDR3 coding DNA: TGTGCCAGTAGTAGGGGACAGCTGGGGGACTACGAGCAGTACTTC. Protein sequence: CASSRGQLGDYEQYF. Variable domain in full (rest from reference TRBV19 and TRBJ2-7): DGGITQSPKYLFRKEGQNVTLSCEQNLNHDAMYWYRQDPGQGLRLIYYSQIVNDFQKGDIAEGYSVSREKKESFPLTVTSAQKNPTAFYLCASSRGQLGDYEQYFGPGTRLTVT.

The V call is TRBV27, the J call TRBJ2-5; 8 bases line up with TRBD1. This CDR3 region has 15 residues. The junction had 10 bases not matched to a gene; V was cut back by 5 bases and J by 5 bases. Germline V gene data show CDR1 as MNHEY and CDR2 as SMNVEV (reference sequence). The CDR3 sequence is CASSKGQASGETQYF. As DNA, the CDR3 is TGTGCCAGCAGTAAGGGACAGGCGTCGGGGGAGACCCAGTACTTC.

This sequence joins TRBV5-1 and TRBJ2-4; TRBD1 agrees at 9 bases. Germline trimming cut 4 bases from V and 5 bases from J; bases unmatched to any gene: 4. The CDR3 covers 14 residues. Germline lookup yields CDR1 SGHRS and CDR2 YFSETQ. The CDR3 DNA sequence: TGCGCCAGCAGCACAGGGGGCTTGGAAAACATTCAGTACTTC. Protein: CASSTGGLENIQYF.

The rearrangement links TRBV4-2 to TRBJ2-1; 15 bases line up with TRBD2. With 4 bases clipped from V and 4 bases from J, the junction kept 11 bases outside the gene matches. The CDR3 extends over 19 amino acids. Germline V gene sequence: CDR1 LGHNA, CDR2 YNFKEQ. Here the CDR3 reads CASSPGLAGGPLAYNEQFF. For the CDR3, the DNA is TGTGCCAGCAGCCCTGGACTAGCGGGAGGGCCTCTAGCGTACAATGAGCAGTTCTTC.

This clonotype was detected only once. The V and J genes are TRBV28 and TRBJ1-5, with 7 nucleotides matching TRBD1. Unmatched junction bases numbered 7, after V lost 5 bases and J lost 3 bases. Looked up from germline, CDR1 is MDHEN and CDR2 is SYDVKM. The CDR3 covers 15 residues. The CDR3 loop is CASSQGQWNNQPQHF. DNA of the CDR3: TGTGCCAGCAGTCAGGGACAGTGGAACAATCAGCCCCAGCATTTT.

The chain joins TRBV5-1 to TRBJ2-7, with 8 bases matching TRBD2. V lost 0 bases, J lost 6 bases, and 5 bases stayed unmatched. The CDR3 runs to 14 residues. Germline lookup yields CDR1 SGHRS and CDR2 YFSETQ. DNA for the CDR3: TGCGCCAGCAGCTTGGCCGGACTAGCACCCGAGCAGTACTTC. This encodes CASSLAGLAPEQYF.

There are many counts of this clonotype. The genes are TRBV18 and TRBJ2-7, with 10 bases lining up with TRBD1. CDR3 length: 15 residues. CDR1 is KGHSH, CDR2 LQKENI, per germline. Trimming cost V 5 bases and J 1 base; bases outside gene matches: 5. The CDR3 here is CASSLRDRGSYEQYF. The CDR3 DNA reads TGTGCCAGCTCATTACGGGACAGGGGTTCCTACGAGCAGTACTTC.

The J gene is TRBJ2-7, the V gene TRBV12-3 or TRBV12-4; D is unresolved. Trimming shortened V by 4 bases and J by 5 bases, and 15 bases separated the two germline ends. This CDR3 spans 14 amino acids. This chain's CDR3 is CASSSYSQPNEQYF. For the CDR3, the DNA is TGTGCCAGCAGTTCCTACAGTCAACCCAACGAGCAGTACTTC.

The genes are TRBV30 and TRBJ2-2; 12 positions agree with TRBD2. J was trimmed by 5 bases and V by 3 bases; bases with no gene match: 4. The CDR3 has 15 amino acids. Germline values: CDR1 GTSNPN, CDR2 SVGIG (reference sequence). The CDR3 sequence is CAWSAGTSGTGELFF. The CDR3 DNA sequence: TGTGCCTGGAGCGCCGGGACTAGCGGGACCGGGGAGCTGTTTTTT. Together with reference TRBV30 and TRBJ2-2, the CDR3 gives the full variable domain: SQTIHQWPATLVQPVGSPLSLECTVEGTSNPNLYWYRQAAGRGLQLLFYSVGIGQISSEVPQNLSASRPQDRQFILSSKKLLLSDSGFYLCAWSAGTSGTGELFFGEGSRLTVL.

CDR3 sequence (DNA): TGTGCCAGCAGTTCGGTTAGCGGGAGGGCCTACGAGCAGTACTTC. Its protein product is CASSSVSGRAYEQYF. The V gene is TRBV12-3 or TRBV12-4, the J gene TRBJ2-7; 11 nucleotides line up with TRBD2. The CDR3 covers 15 residues. Germline trimming cut 4 bases from V and 2 bases from J; bases unmatched to any gene: 4.

This clonotype has just one count. The chain links TRBV7-9 to TRBJ2-1; no reliable D call. CDR3 length: 14 amino acids. Germline CDR1 SEHNR, CDR2 FQNEAQ (reference sequence). V dropped 4 bases and J dropped 1 base, with 8 bases sitting between them. CDR3 loop: CASSSALSYNEQFF. The CDR3 DNA sequence: TGTGCCAGCAGCTCAGCCCTATCCTACAATGAGCAGTTCTTC.